The sequence of this T cell receptor beta chain was determined in a study of post-analysis software for immune sequencing data. The overall study: Relapsing-remitting, secondary progressive and progressive-relapsing multiple sclerosis were all included among the disease courses.

Study results and caveats: Same-batch preparations were strongly co-clustered by F measure. Significantly decreased normalized Chao1 diversity was recorded for multiple sclerosis patients relative to controls.

This clonotype was detected only a few times. Its antigen remains unidentified. Libraries were made from TCR beta cDNA, and they carried unique molecular identifiers. TCRdb reanalysed the PCR reads using MiXCR and keeps one entry per CDR3 protein. The data show around 500,000 distinct CDR3 sequences, with 34% seen just once and about 5.6% held by the top ten. Sequencing was done on a sample of blood. The origin of this receptor is a girl aged 2-17 years with multiple sclerosis.

The CDR3 reads CASTKDREAFF. For the CDR3, the DNA is TGTGCCAGCACTAAGGACAGGGAAGCTTTCTTT. The chain is built from TRBV6-5 and TRBJ1-1, with 7 positions matching TRBD1. CDR3 size: 11 residues. In germline, CDR1 is MNHEY, CDR2 SVGAGI. The trim removed 7 bases at V and 8 bases at J, leaving 4 bases unmatched.